The 10 T cell receptor beta chains below all came from one sample that was sequenced in a study of cytomegalovirus exposure and HLA in healthy donors. The PCR used 60 Vbeta and 13 Jbeta primers. Clones were sequenced by immunoSEQ multiplex PCR, and TCRdb holds only the in-frame ones, with some missing. The repertoire has roughly 100,000 clones, more than 60% of them found once; the top ten carry roughly 1.9%. Sequenced input: PBMCs. The receptors here all came from a man aged 25 to 45 in good health and CMV-seronegative.

With respect to this clone: One end of the junction does not line up with germline, which may come from a read error. V and J are TRBV5-1 and TRBJ2-7; maybe TRBD2 (6 bases). This CDR3 has 14 amino acids. The germline V gene has CDR1 SGHRS and CDR2 YFSETQ. CDR3 DNA sequence: TGCGCCAGCCGCGGGGATTTTAGCTCCTACGAACAGTACTTC. It is translated as CASRGDFSSYEQYF. Complete variable domain (other parts from reference TRBV5-1 and TRBJ2-7): KAGVTQTPRYLIKTRGQQVTLSCSPISGHRSVSWYQQTPGQGLQFLFEYFSETQRNKGNFPGRFSGRQFSNSRSEMNVSTLELGDSALYLCASRGDFSSYEQYFGPGTRLTVT.

J is TRBJ2-7 and V is TRBV2, with D possibly TRBD2 on 6 matching bases. There are 12 residues in the CDR3. With 7 bases removed from V and 4 bases from J, the gap between germline ends came to 11 bases. Per germline, CDR1 SNHLY and CDR2 FYNNEI. CDR3 in amino acids: CASKIGRYEQYF. CDR3 sequence (DNA): TGTGCCAGCAAGATAGGGAGGTACGAGCAGTACTTC.

This rearrangement joins TRBV6-1 to TRBJ1-2, with 8 positions matching TRBD1. This CDR3 is built from 16 residues. Trimming took 3 bases from V and 4 from J; bases not matched to a gene: 10. Germline V CDR1 and CDR2: MNHNS, SASEGT. DNA for the CDR3: TGTGCCAGCAGTGATACGTTGGGGACAGGCCGCTATGGCTACACCTTC. Translation: CASSDTLGTGRYGYTF.

The V gene is TRBV5-1, the J gene TRBJ1-4, with D uncertain. V was shortened by 4 bases and J by 5 bases, with 30 bases between the two germline ends. The CDR3 contains 20 residues. CDR1 is SGHRS, CDR2 YFSETQ, per germline. The DNA for the CDR3 is TGCGCCAGCAGCCCCACCCGGCGGGGAGAGGGAGTCAGGCCCAATGAAAAACTGTTTTTT. As protein: CASSPTRRGEGVRPNEKLFF.

V gene TRBV6-5 combines with J gene TRBJ2-5; TRBD2 agrees at 11 bases. The end of the DNA aligns better with TRBJ2-7, so the J call may be wrong. The CDR3 has 15 residues. The germline V gene has CDR1 MNHEY and CDR2 SVGAGI. The CDR3 loop reads CASSFVAGGTYEQYF. The CDR3 DNA follows: TGTGCCAGCAGTTTTGTAGCGGGGGGGACCTACGAGCAGTACTTC.

The chain employs TRBV7-2 and TRBJ1-2; D remains ambiguous. V dropped 3 bases and J dropped 0 bases, with 2 bases sitting between them. This CDR3 contains 12 residues. Germline V gene lookup returns CDR1 SGHTA and CDR2 FQGNSA. For the CDR3, the DNA is TGTGCCAGCAGCTTTACTAACTATGGCTACACCTTC. The encoded protein is CASSFTNYGYTF.

Note on this clone: One junction end does not reproduce the germline sequence, and a read error may be involved. This chain links TRBV6-5 with TRBJ2-7, with 13 bases lining up with TRBD2. This CDR3 region has 14 residues. Germline CDR1 MNHEY, CDR2 SVGAGI. DNA of the CDR3: TGTGCCAGCAGAGGGACTAGCGGGACCTACGGGCAGTACTTC. Its translation is CASRGTSGTYGQYF.

The V call is TRBV4-3, the J call TRBJ2-7, with 8 bases identical to TRBD2. The V segment lost 0 bases and the J segment 3 bases; nucleotides outside the gene matches: 7. The CDR3 has 16 residues. Germline loops: CDR1 LGHNA, CDR2 YSLEER. The CDR3 nucleotides read TGCGCCAGCAGCCAAGATCGGGGGGGCTTTGGCTACGAGCAGTACTTC. Translating gives CASSQDRGGFGYEQYF.

This clone was detected only once. CDR3 amino acids: CASSLEEGRRVTYGYTF. The DNA of the CDR3 is TGTGCCAGCAGCTTGGAGGAAGGACGCAGGGTTACCTATGGCTACACCTTC. This chain uses TRBV5-4 with TRBJ1-2; D is perhaps TRBD1 (5 bases). The length of the CDR3 is 17 residues. The V end lost 0 bases, the J end lost 4 bases, and 19 bases lay between the germline ends. The germline V gene encodes CDR1 SGHNT and CDR2 YYREEE (reference sequence). The variable domain in full, completed from reference TRBV5-4 and TRBJ1-2, reads ETGVTQSPTHLIKTRGQQVTLRCSSQSGHNTVSWYQQALGQGPQFIFQYYREEENGRGNFPPRFSGLQFPNYSSELNVNALELDDSALYLCASSLEEGRRVTYGYTFGSGTRLTVV.

The gene calls are TRBV2 and TRBJ2-7, with 7 bases that match TRBD1. V lost 2 bases, J lost 8 bases, and 6 bases stayed unmatched. The CDR3 covers 13 residues. CDR1 is SNHLY and CDR2 is FYNNEI in the germline V gene. CDR3 coding DNA: TGTGCCAGCAGTGAATCCGTACAGGGGAAGCAGTACTTC. It codes for CASSESVQGKQYF.